The 12 T cell receptor beta chains given below trace back to one sample, sequenced in a study of blood T cell repertoires in COVID-19. Produced via immunoSEQ multiplex PCR; TCRdb's table is partial and in-frame only. The table shows about 190,000 clones, with roughly nine tenths occurring only once. The sequencing input was peripheral blood. The receptors were gathered from a middle-aged man with acute or convalescent COVID-19.

The chain combines TRBV5-1 with TRBJ2-7; the match to TRBD2 covers 9 bases. Losses at the gene ends were 6 bases for V and 0 bases for J; bases not matched to a gene: 4. CDR1 is SGHRS and CDR2 is YFSETQ in the germline V gene. This CDR3 comprises 14 residues. CDR3 loop: CASMSGGSSYEQYF. The CDR3 DNA sequence: TGCGCCAGCATGAGCGGGGGGAGCTCCTACGAGCAGTACTTC.

The chain uses TRBV6-5 and TRBJ1-2; unclear D gene. V was shortened by 0 bases and J by 5 bases, with 13 bases between the two germline ends. Germline-derived CDR1 and CDR2 are MNHEY and SVGAGI. This CDR3 has 15 amino acids. CDR3 amino acids: CASSYSEASPYGYTF. The CDR3 region has the DNA TGTGCCAGCAGTTACTCGGAGGCGTCGCCGTATGGCTACACCTTC.

This clone showed up just a few times. The rearrangement links TRBV4-1 to TRBJ2-2; the D is unclear. This CDR3 has 15 residues. Trimming stripped 1 base from V and 1 base from J, with 7 bases between. The V gene's germline CDR1 is MGHRA and CDR2 YSYEKL. CDR3 region: CASSQVPGNTGELFF. CDR3 nucleotides: TGCGCCAGCAGCCAAGTACCAGGGAACACCGGGGAGCTGTTTTTT.

V is TRBV6-8 and J is TRBJ2-7, with 12 bases identical to TRBD2. The CDR3 contains 14 residues. With V trimmed by 6 bases and J by 8 bases, 8 bases remained unmatched. Germline CDR1 MNHGY, CDR2 SAAAGT. CDR3 sequence: CASSAGTSGWKQYF. The CDR3 coding sequence is TGTGCCAGCAGCGCCGGGACTAGCGGGTGGAAGCAGTACTTC.

This clone was recorded only once. CDR3 protein: CASSSRLAGASYEQYF. DNA of the CDR3: TGTGCCAGCAGCTCCCGACTAGCGGGGGCCTCCTACGAGCAGTACTTC. The V and J genes are TRBV13 and TRBJ2-7; 12 bases map to TRBD2. The V and J ends lost 4 bases and 0 bases, in that order; junction bases with no gene match: 4. Germline values: CDR1 PRHDT, CDR2 FYEKMQ (reference sequence). This CDR3 is 16 amino acids long.

The genes are TRBV5-1 and TRBJ1-1; a possible D gene is TRBD1 (5 bases). The V end was cut by 1 base, the J end by 4 bases, with 8 bases between. CDR3 length: 13 amino acids. The germline gives CDR1 SGHRS, CDR2 YFSETQ. The CDR3 DNA reads TGCGCCAGCAGCTTGAGGGGTCCCACTGAAGCTTTCTTT. This sequence encodes CASSLRGPTEAFF.

This chain uses TRBV6-5 with TRBJ1-1; weak D call: TRBD1 (6 bases). Germline V lookup: CDR1 MNHEY, CDR2 SVGAGI. The CDR3 totals 13 residues. Deletions cut 8 bases from V and 4 bases from J, with 14 bases between. CDR3 loop: CASWGPLSTEAFF. The CDR3 bases are TGTGCCAGCTGGGGGCCGCTGAGCACTGAAGCTTTCTTT.

A few counts support this clone. V gene TRBV14 combines with J gene TRBJ1-1, with no clear D. The CDR3 contains 14 residues. Germline V gives CDR1 SGHDN, CDR2 FVKESK. Trimming shortened V by 2 bases and J by 4 bases, and 11 bases separated the two germline ends. DNA of the CDR3: TGTGCCAGCAGCCAAACCCGGGGTGGCACTGAAGCTTTCTTT. The encoded protein is CASSQTRGGTEAFF.

This chain uses TRBV5-1 with TRBJ2-7, with TRBD1 matching over 8 bases. This CDR3 has 15 residues. CDR1 is SGHRS and CDR2 is YFSETQ in the germline V gene. Losses at the gene ends were 4 bases for V and 3 bases for J; bases not matched to a gene: 9. The CDR3 bases are TGCGCCAGCAGCCAAAACGTCGGACAGGGCTACGAGCAGTACTTC. This codes for CASSQNVGQGYEQYF.

The rearrangement uses TRBV27 and TRBJ2-3, with D perhaps TRBD1 (6 bases). Looked up from germline, CDR1 is MNHEY and CDR2 is SMNVEV (reference sequence). This CDR3 contains 15 residues. The ends were cut back, 2 bases at V and 1 base at J, with 10 bases in the middle. CDR3 protein: CASSLAAGGTDTQYF. CDR3 DNA sequence: TGTGCCAGCAGTTTAGCGGCAGGGGGCACAGATACGCAGTATTTT.

The J gene is TRBJ1-2, the V gene TRBV27; tentative D call: TRBD1 (6 bases). This CDR3 comprises 14 residues. CDR1 is MNHEY, CDR2 SMNVEV, per germline (reference sequence). With 5 bases removed from V and 5 bases from J, the gap between germline ends came to 15 bases. CDR3 DNA: TGTGCCAGCAGTCGGGGGGCGTTAGGGTATGGCTACACCTTC. It translates to CASSRGALGYGYTF.

The chain uses TRBV24-1 and TRBJ2-5; 10 bases agree with TRBD1. CDR1 and CDR2 from the germline V gene are KGHDR and SFDVKD. CDR3 size: 15 residues. V gave up 4 bases and J gave up 4 bases; unmatched junction bases: 5. The CDR3 sequence is CATSEGDRGVETQYF. For the CDR3, the DNA is TGTGCCACCAGTGAGGGGGACAGGGGAGTAGAGACCCAGTACTTC.